This T cell receptor beta chain was found in a study of blood T cells in healthy people across ages. Study outcomes and limitations: Diversity was higher, and naive CD4+ cells more numerous, in long-lived donors than in aged donors. In the absence of known donor CMV status, changes in expanded clonotypes were possibly confounded. No conclusive comparison of naive versus antigen-experienced cells was possible with unsorted PBMCs.

A J-beta primer mix and a sample-barcoded 5' primer were used in a second PCR of roughly 6 to 11 cycles. Through a template-switch adaptor with 12 random nucleotides, each cDNA molecule received a tag. MiXCR, applied by TCRdb to the 5' RACE reads, yields one record per CDR3 protein. The sample lists more than 1,400,000 distinct CDR3 sequences, 42% occurring once. Note on this clonotype: Its antigen is still unknown.

The sequence derives from a woman under 30 in good health. The material sequenced was blood.

The CDR3 nucleotides read TGCGCCAGCAGCCAAGGAGCGTTCGGGGACAATGAGCAGTTCTTC. Its protein is CASSQGAFGDNEQFF. The chain links TRBV4-1 to TRBJ2-1; TRBD2 might be the D (5 bases). V gave up 1 base and J gave up 5 bases, with 12 bases separating them. Per germline, CDR1 MGHRA and CDR2 YSYEKL. The CDR3 runs 15 residues.